This TCR beta chain emerged from a study of T cell responses to AZD1222 COVID-19 vaccine. Study results and caveats: A mostly white British donor set with more females was recruited, and clonal diversity was possibly underestimated. Spike-specific TCR breadth rose after two AZD1222 doses, and depth rose as well. Per reports, nearly half of all spike-specific TCRs target regions that are unmutated in variants. There were vaccine-associated CD4 TCRs across spike, dominant at 160-218 and 743-854.

Germline V gene data show CDR1 as SNHLY and CDR2 as FYNNEI. CDR3 length: 12 residues. V dropped 4 bases and J dropped 7 bases, with 7 bases sitting between them. There are a few counts of this clone. Its antigen remains unknown. Assay used: immunoSEQ multiplex PCR; TCRdb lists only in-frame clones, some missing. Of approximately 190,000 clones listed, about nine tenths are singletons. The sample consisted of peripheral blood, taken on day 0 of AZD1222 vaccination. This rearrangement joins TRBV2 to TRBJ2-2; no clear D. This TCR came from an adult in good health. The CDR3: CASSASSGELFF. The CDR3 DNA reads TGTGCCAGCAGTGCCAGCAGCGGGGAGCTGTTTTTT.